This TCR beta chain was identified during a study of cytomegalovirus exposure and HLA in healthy donors. General study points: The number of N-insertions in an Asian-associated ancestry cluster was reportedly below the approximately 690-donor mean in a later analysis. Near-uniform donor sequencing depth was presumed by presence/absence analyses. Exclusion applied to some V segments, including TRBV6-2 and TRBV6-3, as they were indistinguishable.

In the PCR, 60 Vbeta and 13 Jbeta primers were used. Repertoires were generated with immunoSEQ multiplex PCR, while TCRdb's copy carries only in-frame clones and drops some. Counted here are fewer than 250,000 clones, more than 75% occurring once; the ten biggest clones make up over 1%. The V gene lost 9 bases and the J gene lost 0 bases, with 11 bases spanning the gap. Germline CDR1 PRHDT, CDR2 FYEKMQ (reference sequence). The CDR3 totals 14 residues. As for this clone: Its antigen is unknown.

The source is a human donor in good health. The chain recombines TRBV13 with TRBJ2-2; D perhaps matches TRBD2 (6 bases). Sequences were obtained from PBMCs. DNA for the CDR3: TGTGCCAGTTCTTTAGCGGCGAACACCGGGGAGCTGTTTTTT. This codes for CASSLAANTGELFF.